A single sample gave rise to the 6 T cell receptor beta chains below, sequenced in a study of CD8 T cells in Susac syndrome. Reverse transcription of 0.5 to 1 ug RNA was performed with random hexamers. TCRdb reprocessed the immunoSEQ multiplex PCR reads via MiXCR and lists one record per CDR3 protein. Found here are some 200,000 distinct CDR3 sequences, approximately 95% of them singletons; the top ten hold about 0.091%. Sequencing was performed on CD4+ T cells from PBMCs. Receptors were obtained from a human donor with multiple sclerosis.

The rearrangement links TRBV29-1 to TRBJ1-1; 9 bases agree with TRBD1. The V and J ends lost 4 bases and 3 bases, in that order; junction bases with no gene match: 3. The CDR3 is 13 residues long. CDR1 is SQVTM, CDR2 ANQGSEA, per germline. CDR3 loop: CSVGGQGDTEAFF. The CDR3 DNA follows: TGCAGCGTTGGGGGACAGGGAGACACTGAAGCTTTCTTT.

The rearrangement joins TRBV3-1 to TRBJ2-1, with D hard to call. Trimming took 0 bases from V and 4 from J, leaving 13 bases between them. The CDR3 length is 16 residues. The germline gives CDR1 LGHDT, CDR2 YNNKEL (reference sequence). The DNA of the CDR3 is TGTGCCAGCAGCCAAGATTGGAATACCGGATACAATGAGCAGTTCTTC. This gives the protein CASSQDWNTGYNEQFF.

The genes are TRBV5-4 and TRBJ2-1; D remains ambiguous. Germline values: CDR1 SGHNT, CDR2 YYREEE (reference sequence). V lost 4 bases and J 5 bases, leaving 7 bases between the germline ends. The CDR3 length is 12 residues. The CDR3 protein is CASSISNNEQFF. CDR3 coding DNA: TGTGCCAGCAGCATCTCGAACAATGAGCAGTTCTTC.

The gene calls are TRBV14 and TRBJ2-5; the D gene is possibly TRBD1 (6 bases). CDR1 and CDR2 from the germline V gene are SGHDN and FVKESK. The CDR3 runs to 16 residues. V lost 0 bases, J lost 4 bases, and 15 bases lay in between. The CDR3 nucleotides read TGTGCCAGCAGCCAAGATTATCGGGGCAGGGGAGAGACCCAGTACTTC. This codes for CASSQDYRGRGETQYF.

This sequence joins TRBV2 and TRBJ2-3; perhaps TRBD1 as D (5 bases). The V gene lost 5 bases and the J gene lost 2 bases, with 11 bases spanning the gap. CDR1 SNHLY and CDR2 FYNNEI come from the germline V gene. There are 14 residues in the CDR3. DNA of the CDR3: TGTGCCAGCAGTACCGACAGATCCACAGATACGCAGTATTTT. Protein product: CASSTDRSTDTQYF.

The genes are TRBV6-5 and TRBJ1-1, with TRBD1 as a possible D gene (5 bases). The length of the CDR3 is 15 residues. Trimming removed 2 bases at V and 1 base at J, with 11 bases between. The germline gives CDR1 MNHEY, CDR2 SVGAGI. The CDR3 protein is CASSYGQGGNTEAFF. As DNA, the CDR3 is TGTGCCAGCAGTTACGGGCAGGGTGGGAACACTGAAGCTTTCTTT.